Sequencing of this T cell receptor (beta chain) was carried out in a study of blood T cells in healthy people across ages. General observations from the study: Percentage of naive T cells showed a strong correlation with TCR beta diversity. CMV infection status of these donors was not known.

Aged about 6 to 95, donors were systemically healthy Caucasians from Russia. Together with a sample-barcoded 5' primer, a J-beta primer mix was included in a second PCR lasting about 7 to 11 cycles. A tag from a template-switch adaptor with 12 random nucleotides marked each cDNA molecule. TCRdb re-called the 5' RACE reads through MiXCR, storing one row per CDR3 protein. The sample yields 1.5 million to 2 million distinct CDR3 sequences, about two fifths seen once. CDR1 is DFQATT and CDR2 is SNEGSKA in the germline V gene (reference sequence). Deletions cut 1 base from V and 3 bases from J, with 13 bases between. The CDR3 consists of 14 residues. As to this clonotype: What it recognizes is unknown.

The V call is TRBV20-1, the J call TRBJ2-7; D not certain. The clonotype originates from a human donor in good health. The sequenced sample was blood. As DNA, the CDR3 is TGCAGTGCTAGAGTGGCAGCACCGCGCTACGAGCAGTACTTC. The encoded protein is CSARVAAPRYEQYF.